This T cell receptor beta chain was sequenced in a study of T cells in localized non-small cell lung cancer. Whole-study findings and limits: In adjacent lung, a median approximately 60 of the top 100 tumor clones were found. The highest T cell clonality was in uninvolved adjacent lung, above tumor. Owing to sequencing of a solitary tumor region, heterogeneity cannot be discounted.

About this clone itself: Its antigen is still unknown.

The CDR3 runs 14 residues. CDR1 and CDR2 (germline): SNHLY, FYNNEI. Trimming cost V 6 bases and J 5 bases; bases outside gene matches: 3. Libraries were prepared by immunoSEQ multiplex PCR; TCRdb keeps only in-frame clonotypes and omits some of them. The table has about 24,000 clones, 75% to 90% seen once. The source is a man aged 40-75 years with stage I squamous cell lung carcinoma. This chain links TRBV2 with TRBJ2-1; 11 positions agree with TRBD2. This specimen consisted of peripheral blood, obtained before any cancer treatment. CDR3 bases: TGTGCCAGCAGAGATAGCGGGGGGGACAATGAGCAGTTCTTC. This sequence encodes CASRDSGGDNEQFF.